This T cell receptor (beta chain) was retrieved from a study of T cell repertoires in aging, cancer and after chemotherapy. Study results and caveats: The repertoire data cannot show anything about immunological memory following chemotherapy.

Germline V gene sequence: CDR1 SGHDN, CDR2 FVKESK. V was pared by 5 bases and J by 4 bases, with 15 bases between. This CDR3 is built from 14 residues. Turning to this clonotype: Its specificity is unknown.

TRB rearrangements spanning V, D and J were amplified using mixed TRB-A/B primers. TCRdb re-derived calls from the multiplex PCR reads in MiXCR, one entry per CDR3 protein. This table has more than 850 distinct CDR3 sequences, roughly 25% appearing once. Peripheral blood genomic DNA, not sorted cells or RNA, was the template. The chain recombines TRBV14 with TRBJ2-7; D may correspond to TRBD1 or TRBD2 (5 bases each). Sequencing was carried out using blood. This sequence was found in a human donor with a blood cancer. The CDR3 sequence is CASSWGSGQYEQYF. In nucleotides, the CDR3 is TGTGCCAGCAGCTGGGGGTCCGGACAATACGAGCAGTACTTC.